The entry below describes one TCR beta chain. It lacks a known antigen. A far larger clone lies a single base away; this is likely a read error. The same CDR3 also results from other DNA sequences found in this sample. This specimen comes from a study of beta chain features in type 1 diabetes (dated by TCRdb to 2016 to 2018). A note on the overall study: Patients and healthy donors did not differ in mean age, gender distribution, total cell number or subset yield. A total of under 120,000,000 sorted cells were examined across all samples, and RNA yield correlated strongly with the number of cells per subset. The study compared the TCRB repertoires of sorted circulating CD4+ T cell subsets in recently diagnosed type 1 diabetes patients with those in matched healthy donors. Whereas all 30 or so donors provided naive and central memory subsets, regulatory and stem cell-like memory subsets were isolated from just 8 patients and roughly eight healthy donors.

Beyond this particular receptor, the publication reports: Shorter templates might have been favored by PCR, but patient and control samples were amplified and corrected together, so both groups would have been affected equally by any skew. Naive, central memory and regulatory TCRB repertoires appeared to be more alike among patients than among healthy donors. Because small numbers of individuals were included in the HLA sub-analyses, any influence of HLA type on TCRB rearrangement was left unresolved. At VDJ recombination sites, patients with type 1 diabetes made fewer insertions and deleted more nucleotides, a pattern implying thymic rearrangement abnormalities. In all four CD4+ subsets, TCRB CDR3 length was moderately but significantly shorter in type 1 diabetes patients. Because cDNA rather than genomic DNA was sequenced, highly expressing activated cells could have been over-represented, although no difference in activation and CD3 levels was found between groups.

A single peripheral blood draw of about 116 mL on average was collected from each donor into heparinised tubes. A BD FACSAria II was used to sort naive, central memory, regulatory and stem cell-like memory CD4+ T cells with a panel that included CD45RO, CCR7, CD25, CD127, CD95 and CD27. All sorted populations exceeded 95% purity. PBMCs were separated immediately by Lymphoprep density gradient centrifugation and were stained directly, without being cultured. So that batch effects would be minimized, each experiment stained and sorted samples in pairs, pairing one healthy donor with one patient. The CDR3 covers 12 residues, taking in both the cysteine and the phenylalanine. Only the CDR3 region is kept as DNA, spanning 36 bases read in frame from base 1. Reading the germline V gene gives CDR1 SGHVS and CDR2 FQNEAQ. All of the isolated RNA was reverse transcribed with the High Capacity cDNA Reverse Transcription Kit, so expressed TCRB transcripts were sequenced. Deep immunoSEQ sequencing was performed on naive, central memory and regulatory T cell samples, with an average of roughly 3.5 million total reads per sample. After sorted cells were lysed in RLT buffer, RNA was extracted with DNase-treated RNeasy Micro or Mini kits, with the choice depending on cell number. To prevent cross-contamination, each cell subset was processed individually, whereas patient and healthy donor samples were processed jointly. The immunoSEQ multiplex PCR was used to amplify TCRB sequences from cDNA, generating 87-bp fragments that spanned the CDR3 region. Sequencing of the amplicons was performed on the Illumina HiSeq platform. The authors' analysis ran thus. PCR bias was computationally corrected using synthetic template baselines, reads within Hamming distance 2 were collapsed, and singletons that could not be merged were discarded. Reads were aligned to IMGT to assign V, D and J genes, CDR3 length, and insertions or deletions at six rearrangement sites. Within each subset, clonotype counts were normalized to the number of sorted cells before true diversity and Gini coefficients were calculated with the tcR R package. The overlap coefficient, calculated on TCRB nucleotide sequences, was used to measure repertoire sharing. TCRdb retrieved this table from immuneACCESS and kept in-frame rearrangements only. Not all clones are present; in checked studies, unresolved V genes account for under half, and no reason is known for the remainder. Clonal size and the V and J genes are those of that table, whereas D and trimming came from the DNA. For this sample the table gives 300,000 to 400,000 clones, of which 9.5% to 10% were detected only once. The ten largest clones take up around 0.66% of the sample.

The sample taken for sequencing was central memory CD4+ T cells from blood. The receptor was derived from a man aged 30-40 years with type 1 diabetes. The sequence is built from TRBV7-8 and TRBJ2-7, with the D gene not confidently named. The CDR3 loop reads CASSPKVYEQYF. The nucleotide sequence reads as follows: TGTGCCAGCAGCCCTAAGGTCTACGAGCAGTACTTT.